The 27 T cell receptor beta chains below all came from one sample that was sequenced in a study of identical twins' blood T cells. MiXCR was run by TCRdb on the 5' RACE reads, yielding one entry per CDR3 protein. This table has roughly 380,000 distinct CDR3 sequences, 28% appearing once. Sample: PBMCs. The receptors here all came from a woman aged 18 to 55 in good health.

In this sample, this clonotype turned up a few times. The chain couples TRBV18 to TRBJ1-5; D gene unclear. The CDR3 consists of 12 residues. From germline, CDR1 is KGHSH and CDR2 LQKENI. V was pared by 5 bases and J by 0 bases, with 2 bases between. In DNA, the CDR3 is TGTGCCAGCTCAAATAGCAATCAGCCCCAGCATTTT. Its translation: CASSNSNQPQHF. Drawing the rest from reference TRBV18 and TRBJ1-5, the complete variable domain is NAGVMQNPRHLVRRRGQEARLRCSPMKGHSHVYWYRQLPEEGLKFMVYLQKENIIDESGMPKERFSAEFPKEGPSILRIQQVVRGDSAAYFCASSNSNQPQHFGDGTRLSIL.

The rearrangement joins TRBV6-5 to TRBJ2-7, with D tentatively TRBD1 (6 bases). Trimming shortened V by 10 bases and J by 6 bases, and 28 bases separated the two germline ends. CDR1 is MNHEY, CDR2 SVGAGI, per germline. This CDR3 has 16 amino acids. CDR3 sequence (DNA): TGTGCCAACCAACACCCCGAGACAGGCTCTCCCTGCGAGCAGTACTTC. Translated, it gives CANQHPETGSPCEQYF.

The V and J genes are TRBV12-3 or TRBV12-4 and TRBJ1-1, with a possible D match to TRBD1 (5 bases). The CDR3 runs to 14 residues. The V and J ends lost 6 bases and 1 base respectively, with 12 bases between them. Here the CDR3 DNA reads TGTGCCAGCAGCTCGACTCAGGGGAACACTGAAGCTTTCTTT. Amino acid sequence: CASSSTQGNTEAFF.

The chain uses TRBV20-1 and TRBJ1-5; D gene unclear. The V end was cut by 0 bases, the J end by 1 base, with 10 bases between. Per the germline V gene, CDR1 is DFQATT and CDR2 is SNEGSKA (reference sequence). CDR3 length equals 15 residues. CDR3 sequence: CSAREGLGSNQPQHF. In nucleotides, the CDR3 is TGCAGTGCTAGAGAAGGTTTAGGGAGCAATCAGCCCCAGCATTTT.

This clonotype was seen more than once but under ten times. The chain employs TRBV6-6 and TRBJ1-1; possibly TRBD1 for D (5 bases). V was pared by 5 bases and J by 6 bases, with 13 bases between. There are 13 residues in the CDR3. The germline V gene has CDR1 MNHNY and CDR2 SVGAGI (reference sequence). CDR3 bases: TGTGCCAGCAGTACATTGGGGGGAGCTGAAGCTTTCTTT. Protein product: CASSTLGGAEAFF.

This clonotype has more than one count but fewer than ten. V usage is TRBV29-1 and J usage is TRBJ2-6, with D tentatively TRBD1 or TRBD2 (5 bases each). V was cut by 3 bases and J by 7 bases, with 13 bases left in between. CDR1 is SQVTM and CDR2 is ANQGSEA in the germline V gene. The CDR3 extends over 14 amino acids. This chain's CDR3 is CSVDFQGDANVLTF. Written as DNA, the CDR3 is TGCAGCGTTGACTTCCAGGGAGATGCCAACGTCCTGACTTTC.

This clonotype was counted many times. This chain uses TRBV29-1 with TRBJ1-1; D call uncertain. Germline loops: CDR1 SQVTM, CDR2 ANQGSEA. Trimming stripped 3 bases from V and 1 base from J, with 6 bases between. The CDR3 covers 12 residues. The CDR3 coding sequence is TGCAGCGTTGATGAGAGGAACACTGAAGCTTTCTTT. Amino acid sequence: CSVDERNTEAFF. Full variable domain (rest looked up from reference TRBV29-1 and TRBJ1-1): SAVISQKPSRDICQRGTSLTIQCQVDSQVTMMFWYRQQPGQSLTLIATANQGSEATYESGFVIDKFPISRPNLTFSTLTVSNMSPEDSSIYLCSVDERNTEAFFGQGTRLTVV.

This chain uses TRBV5-1 with TRBJ2-1, with a tentative D call TRBD2 (6 bases). The germline V and J ends were trimmed by 4 bases and 7 bases, with 9 bases remaining between them. Germline loops: CDR1 SGHRS, CDR2 YFSETQ. CDR3 length: 12 amino acids. The CDR3 DNA reads as TGCGCCAGCAGCGCACGGGGGAATGAGCAGTTCTTC. Translated: CASSARGNEQFF.

This sequence joins TRBV6-2 or TRBV6-3 and TRBJ2-7, with D possibly TRBD2 on 6 matching bases. The CDR3 spans 12 residues. Per the germline V gene, CDR1 is MNHEY and CDR2 is SVGEGT. V lost 7 bases, J lost 2 bases, and 9 bases lay in between. The CDR3 coding sequence is TGTGCCAGCATGGGAGGAACCTACGAGCAGTACTTC. This codes for CASMGGTYEQYF.

This clonotype was picked up one time. J is TRBJ2-3 and V is TRBV6-2 or TRBV6-3; no clear D gene. The germline gives CDR1 MNHEY, CDR2 SVGEGT. This CDR3 contains 13 residues. Trimming took off 7 bases at V and 3 bases at J, with 11 bases between the two ends. The CDR3 DNA reads as TGTGCCAGCAATAGCCGCCCGACAGATACGCAGTATTTT. It is translated as CASNSRPTDTQYF.

The table lists this clonotype with many counts. The V gene is TRBV12-3 or TRBV12-4, the J gene TRBJ1-3; no clear D gene. V was cut by 6 bases and J by 3 bases, with 9 bases left in between. The CDR3 has 13 amino acids. CDR3 DNA: TGTGCCAGCAGGCTCGGAGTTGGAAACACCATATATTTT. Its protein is CASRLGVGNTIYF.

The J gene is TRBJ1-1, the V gene TRBV19, with D perhaps TRBD1 (5 bases). The germline V and J ends were trimmed by 4 bases and 6 bases, with 12 bases remaining between them. Germline CDR1 and CDR2: LNHDA and SQIVND (reference sequence). The CDR3 covers 13 residues. The CDR3 coding sequence is TGTGCCAGTAGTACTTACGTGGGGGCTGAAGCTTTCTTT. Its translation: CASSTYVGAEAFF.

Turning to this clonotype: This sequence may be a read error, since a much larger clone differs from it by one base. The V gene is TRBV20-1, the J gene TRBJ2-3; no reliable D call. Per the germline V gene, CDR1 is DFQATT and CDR2 is SNEGSKA (reference sequence). This CDR3 comprises 12 residues. V lost 1 base, J lost 4 bases, and 6 bases lay in between. The CDR3 region has the DNA TGCAGTGCTAGAGGTAATGCAGATACGCAGTATTTT. Its protein product is CSARGNADTQYF.

This clonotype was found a few times. The chain carries TRBV14 and TRBJ2-1, with no clear D. Germline V CDR1 and CDR2: SGHDN, FVKESK. V lost 0 bases, J lost 2 bases, and 14 bases lay in between. The CDR3 length is 17 residues. The CDR3 loop is CASSQDLLLLTYNEQFF. The CDR3 DNA sequence: TGTGCCAGCAGCCAAGATCTACTATTACTAACCTACAATGAGCAGTTCTTC. The whole variable domain, filled in from reference TRBV14 and TRBJ2-1, reads EAGVTQFPSHSVIEKGQTVTLRCDPISGHDNLYWYRRVMGKEIKFLLHFVKESKQDESGMPNNRFLAERTGGTYSTLKVQPAELEDSGVYFCASSQDLLLLTYNEQFFGPGTRLTVL.

With respect to this clonotype: Mismatch with germline at one junction end may stem from a read error. The V and J genes are TRBV7-9 and TRBJ2-3, with D possibly called TRBD1 or TRBD2 (5 bases each). The length of the CDR3 is 16 residues. Per germline, CDR1 SEHNR and CDR2 FQNEAQ (reference sequence). The DNA of the CDR3 is TGTGCCGGCAGGCCTCAACCGGGACGAGGACCAGATACGCAGTATTTT. Encoded protein: CAGRPQPGRGPDTQYF.

V usage is TRBV5-1 and J usage is TRBJ2-5; 8 bases match TRBD2. Trimming took 0 bases from V and 4 from J; bases not matched to a gene: 14. The V gene's germline CDR1 is SGHRS and CDR2 YFSETQ. The CDR3 is 18 residues long. The CDR3 is CASSLDSAGGSYRETQYF. In DNA form, the CDR3 reads TGCGCCAGCAGCTTGGATTCCGCGGGAGGTTCGTATCGAGAGACCCAGTACTTC.

This chain uses TRBV9 with TRBJ2-1; TRBD1 agrees at 9 bases. This CDR3 comprises 14 residues. The V gene's germline CDR1 is SGDLS and CDR2 YYNGEE. The V and J ends lost 3 bases and 5 bases, in that order; junction bases with no gene match: 3. The CDR3 DNA reads as TGTGCCAGCAGCGCCCGGGACAGGGACAATGAGCAGTTCTTC. Protein: CASSARDRDNEQFF.

The chain employs TRBV20-1 and TRBJ1-1, with D unclear. The CDR3 loop spans 12 amino acids. V dropped 3 bases and J dropped 2 bases, with 7 bases sitting between them. From germline, CDR1 is DFQATT and CDR2 SNEGSKA (reference sequence). CDR3 DNA: TGCAGTGCTAGGCTGCGTAACACTGAAGCTTTCTTT. Its protein product is CSARLRNTEAFF.

The chain combines TRBV5-6 with TRBJ1-1; D remains unclear. The ends were cut back, 4 bases at V and 6 bases at J, with 16 bases in the middle. Germline V gene sequence: CDR1 SGHDT, CDR2 YYEEEE. The CDR3 is 14 residues long. For the CDR3, the DNA is TGTGCCAGCAGCGAGGGCCGTTTGACGTCTGAAGCTTTCTTT. Translated, it gives CASSEGRLTSEAFF.

This clonotype was seen ten or more times. V gene TRBV12-3 or TRBV12-4 combines with J gene TRBJ1-2; TRBD1 matches 10 bases. This CDR3 comprises 15 residues. The V and J ends lost 5 bases and 5 bases, in that order; junction bases with no gene match: 8. The CDR3 sequence: CASSPGDRGLYGYTF. For the CDR3, the DNA is TGTGCCAGCAGTCCCGGGGACAGGGGATTGTATGGCTACACCTTC.

This clonotype has just a few counts. A much larger clone differs from this one at a single base, so this may be a read error. This chain links TRBV3-1 with TRBJ2-2; D is unresolved. In germline, CDR1 is LGHDT, CDR2 YNNKEL (reference sequence). This CDR3 region has 14 residues. The CDR3 reads CASSQDLTTRELFF. DNA of the CDR3: TGTGCCAGCAGCCAAGATCTAACCACCAGGGAGCTGTTTTTT.

This clonotype occurred a few times. J is TRBJ1-2 and V is TRBV19; D not resolved. The V gene's germline CDR1 is LNHDA and CDR2 SQIVND (reference sequence). V lost 5 bases and J lost 11, with 18 bases in between. This CDR3 contains 13 residues. The CDR3 loop is CASSARWLSLYTF. DNA for the CDR3: TGTGCCAGTAGTGCCCGGTGGCTTTCTTTATACACCTTC.

The V and J genes are TRBV3-1 and TRBJ2-3; D gene unclear. This CDR3 contains 14 residues. The germline gives CDR1 LGHDT, CDR2 YNNKEL (reference sequence). V was cut by 6 bases and J by 3 bases, with 13 bases left in between. The CDR3 DNA follows: TGTGCCAGCAGTTCGAACAGCCGGACAGATACGCAGTATTTT. It is translated as CASSSNSRTDTQYF.

The chain joins TRBV20-1 to TRBJ2-7; D gene ambiguous. Germline V gene data show CDR1 as DFQATT and CDR2 as SNEGSKA (reference sequence). CDR3 length: 11 amino acids. V was pared by 0 bases and J by 6 bases, with 6 bases between. The CDR3 protein is CSARDVREQYF. CDR3 DNA sequence: TGCAGTGCTAGAGACGTACGCGAGCAGTACTTC.

This chain joins TRBV29-1 and TRBJ2-1; D is unresolved. Trimming removed 4 bases at V and 6 bases at J, with 16 bases between. The CDR3 consists of 14 residues. Germline assignment: CDR1 SQVTM and CDR2 ANQGSEA. CDR3 amino acids: CSVGPADRVNEQFF. DNA for the CDR3: TGCAGCGTTGGCCCCGCGGATAGGGTCAATGAGCAGTTCTTC.

This chain connects TRBV11-3 to TRBJ2-7, with D maybe TRBD1 (6 bases). The CDR3 contains 16 residues. Per the germline V gene, CDR1 is SGHNT and CDR2 is YENEEA. V was shortened by 6 bases and J by 4 bases, with 22 bases between the two germline ends. The CDR3 DNA is TGTGCCAGCAGTCGCCGACAGGTACTAGGGTTATACGAGCAGTACTTC. It is translated as CASSRRQVLGLYEQYF.

With regard to this clonotype: Being one base from a much bigger clone, this may be a read error. The V call is TRBV29-1, the J call TRBJ1-2, with a weak D call TRBD1 (5 bases). This CDR3 contains 14 residues. Per the germline V gene, CDR1 is SQVTM and CDR2 is ANQGSEA. The CDR3 loop is CNVHPGAFNYGYTF. As DNA, the CDR3 is TGCAACGTGCACCCCGGGGCCTTCAACTATGGCTACACCTTC.